Following are 2 T cell receptor beta chains from one sample sequenced in a study of early T cells in non-severe SARS-CoV-2 infection. Using its own MiXCR run on the 5' RACE reads, TCRdb lists one record per CDR3 protein. The sample carries around 30,000 distinct CDR3 sequences, 4% to 4.5% recorded once. The sample taken for sequencing was whole blood. These receptors all come from an adult who was a healthcare worker with PCR-confirmed SARS-CoV-2 infection or an uninfected control (not recorded which).

This clonotype was recorded many times. The CDR3 loop reads CASSLQGPEETQYF. CDR3 coding DNA: TGTGCCAGCAGCTTACAGGGTCCTGAAGAGACCCAGTACTTC. The gene calls are TRBV5-6 and TRBJ2-5; D might be TRBD1 (6 bases). Germline assignment: CDR1 SGHDT and CDR2 YYEEEE. Deletions cut 2 bases from V and 3 bases from J, with 11 bases between. CDR3 length equals 14 residues. The full variable domain, its missing parts supplied by reference TRBV5-6 and TRBJ2-5, is DAGVTQSPTHLIKTRGQQVTLRCSPKSGHDTVSWYQQALGQGPQFIFQYYEEEERQRGNFPDRFSGHQFPNYSSELNVNALLLGDSALYLCASSLQGPEETQYFGPGTRLLVL.

This chain uses TRBV3-1 with TRBJ2-7; D is possibly TRBD1 (5 bases). Germline lookup yields CDR1 LGHDT and CDR2 YNNKEL (reference sequence). V was shortened by 4 bases and J by 3 bases, with 13 bases between the two germline ends. The CDR3 is 14 residues long. This chain's CDR3 is CASSRQGPRYEQYF. The CDR3 DNA sequence: TGTGCCAGCAGCCGCCAGGGTCCCCGCTACGAGCAGTACTTC.